One and the same sample provided the 9 T cell receptor beta chains below, sequenced in a study of T cells in women clearing cervical HPV infection. TCRdb keeps only in-frame clones here, not all; method: immunoSEQ multiplex PCR. The listing records approximately 12,000 clones. The sample consisted of blood buffy coat. Receptors originate from a woman aged 18 to 75 with a cervical HPV16 infection that either progressed to CIN3+ or cleared (not recorded which).

This clone is medium-sized by frequency. Coverage ceases 3 residues before the CDR3 finishes, and the germline J gene fills in the end. This chain uses TRBV19 with TRBJ2-5; D not certain. V lost 0 bases and J lost 5, with 7 bases in between. CDR3 length equals 13 residues. Germline loops: CDR1 LNHDA, CDR2 SQIVND (reference sequence). CDR3 in amino acids: CASSIDVRETQYF. Partial CDR3 DNA: TGTGCCAGTAGTATAGATGTTCGGGAGACC.

The chain's CDR3 is CSATGQGKQETQYF. The sequenced CDR3 bases are TGCAGTGCTACTGGACAGGGAAAACAAGAGACG. This chain uses TRBV20-1 with TRBJ2-3; TRBD1 aligns across 8 bases. The read halts 3 residues ahead of the CDR3 end, with the missing end drawn from the germline J gene. Germline loops: CDR1 DFQATT, CDR2 SNEGSKA (reference sequence). This CDR3 comprises 14 residues.

Comments on this clone: Coverage ceases 3 residues before the CDR3 finishes, and the germline J gene fills in the end. The rearrangement joins TRBV11-3 to TRBJ2-5, with D possibly TRBD1 on 6 matching bases. The length of the CDR3 is 14 residues. Germline-derived CDR1 and CDR2 are SGHNT and YENEEA. The V and J ends lost 2 bases and 5 bases respectively, with 12 bases between them. Partial CDR3 DNA: TGTGCCAGCAGCTTAACAGGGTTGGCGGAGACC. It encodes CASSLTGLAET. The entire CDR3 sequence reads CASSLTGLAETQYF.

Regarding this clone: Read coverage stops 3 residues before the CDR3 terminus; the germline J gene supplies the remainder. The V call is TRBV2, the J call TRBJ2-4, with 7 nucleotides matching TRBD1. Germline CDR1 is SNHLY and CDR2 is FYNNEI. The CDR3 covers 12 residues. The CDR3 bases that were read are TGTGCCAGCACTCTGAAGGGGGCAGGT. Encoded protein: CASTLKGAG. The full-length CDR3 reads as CASTLKGAGQYF.

About this clone: The read terminates 3 residues ahead of where the CDR3 ends, so the germline J gene completes it. The chain carries TRBV11-3 and TRBJ1-6; 7 bases fit TRBD1. The CDR3 covers 14 residues. Germline assignment: CDR1 SGHNT and CDR2 YENEEA. The CDR3 DNA, read in part, is TGTGCCAGCAGCTTTGGACAGGCTGGTGATCCC. It yields the protein CASSFGQAGDP. The full CDR3 is CASSFGQAGDPLHF.

A word on this clone: The read ends 3 residues shy of where the CDR3 ends; the end is completed using the germline J gene. V and J are TRBV30 and TRBJ1-3; D perhaps matches TRBD1 (5 bases). This CDR3 is built from 15 residues. Germline values: CDR1 GTSNPN, CDR2 SVGIG (reference sequence). V was trimmed by 6 bases and J by 0 bases, leaving 15 bases between them. CDR3 residues: CACQPGLLSGNTIYF. CDR3 DNA, as far as it was read: TGTGCCTGCCAACCGGGACTACTCTCTGGAAACACC. The full variable domain, rest sourced from reference TRBV30 and TRBJ1-3, is SQTIHQWPATLVQPVGSPLSLECTVEGTSNPNLYWYRQAAGRGLQLLFYSVGIGQISSEVPQNLSASRPQDRQFILSSKKLLLSDSGFYLCACQPGLLSGNTIYFGEGSWLTVV.

On this clone: Read coverage stops 3 residues before the CDR3 terminus; the germline J gene supplies the remainder. This rearrangement joins TRBV7-3 to TRBJ2-5; no firm D call. Looked up from germline, CDR1 is SGHTA and CDR2 is FQGTGA. Trimming took 4 bases from V and 1 from J, leaving 16 bases between them. The CDR3 spans 16 residues. The CDR3 DNA, read in part, is TGTGCCAGCAGCTCTCTCCCTCCGGCGGCCCAAGAGACC. Translated, it gives CASSSLPPAAQET. The complete CDR3 protein is CASSSLPPAAQETQYF. Drawing the rest from reference TRBV7-3 and TRBJ2-5, the complete variable domain is GAGVSQTPSNKVTEKGKYVELRCDPISGHTALYWYRQSLGQGPEFLIYFQGTGAADDSGLPNDRFFAVRPEGSVSTLKIQRTERGDSAVYLCASSSLPPAAQETQYFGPGTRLLVL.

CDR3 DNA, as far as it was read: TGTGCCAGCAGCTTATTTCCACAGGACTCCTATAATTCACCC. Its protein is CASSLFPQDSYNSP. The entire CDR3 reads CASSLFPQDSYNSPLHF. The chain is built from TRBV13 and TRBJ1-6, with D tentatively TRBD1 (5 bases). The read stops 3 residues short of the end of the CDR3; the missing end is completed from the germline J gene. V was cut by 2 bases and J by 0 bases, with 11 bases left in between. This CDR3 has 17 residues. CDR1 PRHDT and CDR2 FYEKMQ come from the germline V gene (reference sequence).

Note on this clone: Read sequence stops 3 residues before the CDR3 end, and the germline J gene provides the missing end. The rearrangement links TRBV10-3 to TRBJ2-1, with TRBD2 as a possible D gene (6 bases). The CDR3 consists of 14 residues. Trimming removed 10 bases from V and 5 bases from J, with 18 bases in between. Germline CDR1 and CDR2: ENHRY and SYGVKD. CDR3 sequence reads: CATRAGTQDNEQFF. The CDR3 bases that were read are TGTGCCACGAGAGCCGGGACTCAAGACAATGAG.